The 10 T cell receptor beta chains in this list originate from one sample, sequenced in a study of tumor and adjacent non-tumor tissue in lung cancer. RNA was extracted from bulk tissue without any cell sorting. TCRbeta libraries were built with three rounds of nested PCR, modified from ARM-PCR. Via MiXCR, TCRdb re-called the multiplex PCR reads, giving one row per CDR3 protein. Altogether roughly 75,000 distinct CDR3 sequences are present, under 80% being singletons, with the ten largest covering 12%. The sample taken for sequencing was lung tumor tissue. The receptor source for this set is a woman aged 50 to 60 with non-small cell lung cancer.

Details on this clonotype: A read error is possible here, since a much larger clone lies one base away. The CDR3 end shows no conserved phenylalanine or tryptophan, and so a read error is likely. This chain links TRBV28 with TRBJ1-1; no clear D gene. V lost 1 base and J lost 5, with 8 bases in between. Germline V gene lookup returns CDR1 MDHEN and CDR2 SYDVKM. The CDR3 sequence is 13 residues long. CDR3: CASSLFPATEAFI. The DNA of the CDR3 is TGTGCCAGCAGTTTATTTCCCGCAACTGAAGCTTTCATT.

This clonotype was seen a single time. An end of the junction does not agree with germline; a read error may underlie this. The V call is TRBV10-3, the J call TRBJ2-7; 9 bases match TRBD1. Germline CDR1 is ENHRY and CDR2 is SYGVKD. This CDR3 is built from 15 residues. The chain's CDR3 is CATSPGQGFSYEQYF. CDR3 coding DNA: TGTGCCACGTCACCGGGACAGGGATTCTCCTACGAACAGTACTTC.

The CDR3 DNA sequence: TGCAGGGTTAACCCCGGGGCCCGGCCGGTGGCTACATACGAGCAGTACTTC. Translating gives CRVNPGARPVATYEQYF. The chain has TRBV29-1 and TRBJ2-7, with D possibly being TRBD1 or TRBD2 (5 bases each). There are 17 residues in the CDR3. Germline CDR1 and CDR2: SQVTM and ANQGSEA.

This clonotype came up once. The chain couples TRBV4-1 to TRBJ2-1; 8 positions match TRBD2. Germline V gene lookup returns CDR1 MGHRA and CDR2 YSYEKL. The CDR3 is 15 amino acids. V lost 6 bases, J lost 9 bases, and 13 bases stayed unmatched. The CDR3 loop reads CASSQHTSGRAEQFF. The CDR3 nucleotides read TGCGCCAGCAGTCAACACACTAGCGGAAGGGCTGAGCAGTTCTTC.

This clonotype showed up just once. One junction end does not reproduce the germline sequence, and a read error may be involved. This sequence joins TRBV29-1 and TRBJ2-1; 10 positions match TRBD2. The CDR3 has 13 amino acids. Per germline, CDR1 SQVTM and CDR2 ANQGSEA. This CDR3 reads CSAEKREGGEHFF. The CDR3 nucleotides read TGCAGTGCCGAGAAGCGGGAGGGAGGTGAGCACTTCTTC.

This chain uses TRBV29-1 with TRBJ2-7; D possibly corresponds to TRBD2 (6 bases). This CDR3 spans 12 amino acids. With 4 bases removed from V and 8 bases from J, the gap between germline ends came to 15 bases. Germline-derived CDR1 and CDR2 are SQVTM and ANQGSEA. The CDR3 loop is CSVGWREDKQYF. In nucleotides, the CDR3 is TGCAGCGTTGGCTGGCGGGAAGACAAGCAGTACTTC.

As to this clonotype: Germline and junction disagree at one end, which may indicate a read error. This chain's CDR3 is CNVEGGDSVVSYDEQFF. In nucleotides, the CDR3 is TGCAACGTTGAAGGGGGAGACAGTGTGGTGTCCTACGATGAGCAGTTCTTC. The rearrangement joins TRBV29-1 to TRBJ2-1; a weak D match, TRBD1 (6 bases). CDR1 SQVTM and CDR2 ANQGSEA come from the germline V gene. This CDR3 is 17 amino acids long.

This clonotype has just a few counts. V and J are TRBV7-3 and TRBJ2-3; possibly TRBD1 or TRBD2 for D (5 bases each). Trimming removed 3 bases at V and 4 bases at J, with 11 bases between. The CDR3 runs 14 residues. Germline V gives CDR1 SGHTA, CDR2 FQGTGA. In DNA form, the CDR3 reads TGTGCCAGCAGCTTGGGACCGCGGCCAGATACGCAGTATTTT. Its protein is CASSLGPRPDTQYF.

Comments on this clonotype: This could be a read error, since a much larger clone is one nucleotide away. The chain has TRBV28 and TRBJ1-5, with D possibly TRBD1 on 5 matching bases. CDR1 and CDR2 from the germline V gene are MDHEN and SYDVKM. The CDR3 extends over 15 amino acids. The germline V and J ends were trimmed by 10 bases and 0 bases, with 16 bases remaining between them. The CDR3 reads CANTKGDYSNQPQHF. In DNA, the CDR3 is TGTGCCAACACCAAAGGGGACTATAGCAATCAGCCCCAGCATTTT.

V and J are TRBV29-1 and TRBJ2-3, with 13 bases aligning to TRBD2. The V gene's germline CDR1 is SQVTM and CDR2 ANQGSEA. This CDR3 spans 16 amino acids. V gave up 6 bases and J gave up 8 bases; unmatched junction bases: 14. This chain's CDR3 is CSVRGGLAGSAVTQYF. CDR3 in DNA: TGCAGCGTCCGAGGGGGACTAGCGGGATCGGCAGTTACGCAGTATTTT.